This T cell receptor beta chain is drawn from a study of CD8+CD57+ T cells in acquired aplastic anemia. Study-level background: The mean DNA yield obtained from sorted CD4+ and CD8+ cells came to approximately 3.2 ug. Study-level points and caveats: Patients versus controls showed no significant CD8+ Simpson's diversity difference. There were 25 to 35 CD8+ CDR3 sequences that occurred in both patients and controls.

V was clipped by 0 bases and J by 5 bases, with 7 bases between them. The CDR3 length is 13 residues. CDR1 DFQATT and CDR2 SNEGSKA come from the germline V gene (reference sequence). Template material for TCR beta VDJ and CDR3 profiling consisted of genomic DNA. TCRdb redid the calling of the reads with MiXCR, one entry per CDR3 protein. The data show roughly 63,000 distinct CDR3 sequences, with under 65% seen just once and around 8% held by the top ten. This clonotype appeared a few times. Its antigen is as yet unknown. The chain carries TRBV20-1 and TRBJ2-2; no firm D call. Sequencing input: sorted CD4+, CD8+, or CD8+CD57+ T cells (not recorded which) from PBMCs. The source is a human donor in good health, serving as a control. The CDR3 nucleotides read TGCAGTGCTAGAGATCACCTTACCGGGGAGCTGTTTTTT. It yields the protein CSARDHLTGELFF.